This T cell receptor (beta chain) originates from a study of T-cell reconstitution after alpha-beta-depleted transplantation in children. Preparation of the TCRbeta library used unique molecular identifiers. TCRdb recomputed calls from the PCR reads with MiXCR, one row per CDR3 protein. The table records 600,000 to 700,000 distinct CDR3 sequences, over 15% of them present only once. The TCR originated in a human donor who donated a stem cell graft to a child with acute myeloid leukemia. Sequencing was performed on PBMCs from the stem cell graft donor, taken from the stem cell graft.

The CDR3 region has the DNA TGTGCCAGCAGTCCTAACAGGGTGAGAGGAACCGGGGAGCTGTTTTTT. Protein: CASSPNRVRGTGELFF. J is TRBJ2-2 and V is TRBV9; a possible D gene is TRBD1 (6 bases). This CDR3 has 16 residues. V was cut by 5 bases and J by 5 bases, with 19 bases left in between. In germline, CDR1 is SGDLS, CDR2 YYNGEE.